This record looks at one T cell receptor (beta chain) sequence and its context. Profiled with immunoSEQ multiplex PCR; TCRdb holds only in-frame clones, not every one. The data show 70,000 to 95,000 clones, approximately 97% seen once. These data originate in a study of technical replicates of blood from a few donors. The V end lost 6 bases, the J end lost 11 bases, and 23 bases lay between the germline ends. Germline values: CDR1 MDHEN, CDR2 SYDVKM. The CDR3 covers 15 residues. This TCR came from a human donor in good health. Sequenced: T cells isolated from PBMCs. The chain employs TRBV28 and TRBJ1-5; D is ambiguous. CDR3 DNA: TGTGCCAGCAGACCCGCGAGTGGGCTTGGTAGGACCCAGCATTTT. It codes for CASRPASGLGRTQHF.